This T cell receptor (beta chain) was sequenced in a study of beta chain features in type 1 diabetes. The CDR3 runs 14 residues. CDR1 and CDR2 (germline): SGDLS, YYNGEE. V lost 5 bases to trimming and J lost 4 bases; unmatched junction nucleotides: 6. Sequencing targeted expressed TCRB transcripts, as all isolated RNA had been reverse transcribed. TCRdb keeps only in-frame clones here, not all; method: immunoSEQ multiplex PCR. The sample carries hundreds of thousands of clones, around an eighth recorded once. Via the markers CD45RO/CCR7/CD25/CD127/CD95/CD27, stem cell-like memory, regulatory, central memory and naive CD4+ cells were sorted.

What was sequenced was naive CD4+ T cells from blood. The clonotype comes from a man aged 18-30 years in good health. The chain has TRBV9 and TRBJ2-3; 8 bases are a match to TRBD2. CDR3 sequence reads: CASRREGMSDTQYF. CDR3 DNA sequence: TGTGCCAGCAGACGGGAGGGGATGTCAGATACGCAGTATTTT.